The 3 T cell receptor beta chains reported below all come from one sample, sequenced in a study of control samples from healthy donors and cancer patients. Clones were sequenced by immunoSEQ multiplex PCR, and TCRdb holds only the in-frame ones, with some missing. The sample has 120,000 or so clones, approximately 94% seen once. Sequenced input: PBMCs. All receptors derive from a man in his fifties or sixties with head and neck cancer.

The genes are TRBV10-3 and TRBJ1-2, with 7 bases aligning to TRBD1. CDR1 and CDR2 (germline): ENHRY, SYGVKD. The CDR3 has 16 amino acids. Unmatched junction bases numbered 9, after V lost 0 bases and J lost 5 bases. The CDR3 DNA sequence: TGTGCCATCAGTGAGTCTAGCCCTAGGGGGCTGTATGGCTACACCTTC. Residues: CAISESSPRGLYGYTF.

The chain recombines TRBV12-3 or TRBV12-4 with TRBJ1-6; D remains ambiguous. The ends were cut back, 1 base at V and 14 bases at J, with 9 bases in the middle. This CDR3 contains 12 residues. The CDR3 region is CASSLDRLSLHF. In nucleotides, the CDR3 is TGTGCCAGCAGTTTAGACCGCCTGTCCCTCCACTTT.

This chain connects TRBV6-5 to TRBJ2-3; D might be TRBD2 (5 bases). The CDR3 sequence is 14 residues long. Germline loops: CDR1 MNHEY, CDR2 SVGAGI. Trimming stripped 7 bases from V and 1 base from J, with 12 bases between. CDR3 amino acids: CASKDSLGTDTQYF. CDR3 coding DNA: TGTGCCAGCAAGGACTCCCTAGGCACAGATACGCAGTATTTT.